A selection of T cell receptor beta chains follows, all from one sample in a study of control samples from healthy donors and cancer patients. The assay was immunoSEQ multiplex PCR, and TCRdb's table has in-frame clones only and misses some. The sample lists 95,000 to 150,000 clones, 87% seen once, with around 9% in the top ten. The sequencing sample was made of blood. The receptors shown here come from a man aged 40-49 years in good health. CDR3s include the opening cysteine and the closing phenylalanine or tryptophan. Fields, in order: V gene, D gene, J gene, clone size, CDR3 protein, CDR3 DNA. D genes are given only for firm matches. Part of the rows lack a size; the others show once, few, many or a class for expanded clones.

TRBV20-1	TRBD2	TRBJ2-7	-	CSASRASGYEQYF	TGCAGTGCCAGTCGGGCTAGCGGGTACGAGCAGTACTTC
TRBV13	-	TRBJ1-2	-	CASSLVKGTYGYTF	TGTGCCAGCAGCTTAGTAAAGGGGACCTATGGCTACACCTTC
TRBV6-6	TRBD1	TRBJ1-1	-	CASSYSNRGTEAFF	TGTGCCAGCAGTTACTCAAACAGGGGTACTGAAGCTTTCTTT
TRBV24-1	-	TRBJ2-5	once	CATSDPDGSGETQYF	TGTGCCACCAGTGATCCGGACGGGTCCGGAGAGACCCAGTACTTC
TRBV6-5	-	TRBJ1-1	-	CASRPRGGSMKAFF	TGTGCCAGCAGGCCCCGGGGGGGCTCAATGAAAGCTTTCTTT
TRBV19	TRBD1	TRBJ1-3	-	CASQDRLDTIYF	TGTGCCAGCCAGGACAGGTTGGACACCATATATTTT
TRBV13	-	TRBJ1-2	-	CASSLSDGPNYGYTF	TGTGCCAGCAGCTTATCCGACGGTCCTAACTATGGCTACACCTTC
TRBV7-2	-	TRBJ1-1	-	CASRLEGSPEAFF	TGTGCCAGCAGGCTAGAGGGGAGCCCTGAAGCTTTCTTT
TRBV6-6	-	TRBJ1-3	-	CASRGSSFSGNTIYF	TGTGCCAGCAGGGGCTCGTCCTTCTCTGGAAACACCATATATTTT
TRBV11-3	TRBD1	TRBJ1-1	-	CASSSGTGNTEAFF	TGTGCCAGCAGCTCCGGGACAGGGAACACTGAAGCTTTCTTT
TRBV5-1	TRBD1	TRBJ1-5	-	CASSLGDRAQPQHF	TGCGCCAGCAGCTTGGGGGACAGGGCACAGCCCCAGCATTTT
TRBV15	TRBD1	TRBJ2-7	-	CATSRDGSGGHEQYF	TGTGCCACCAGCAGAGACGGATCAGGGGGACACGAGCAGTACTTC
TRBV6-6	-	TRBJ1-5	-	CASSRLGVGRSNQPQHF	TGTGCCAGCAGTCGACTAGGGGTAGGTCGCAGCAATCAGCCCCAGCATTTT
TRBV12-3/TRBV12-4	-	TRBJ1-2	-	CASRKDGVGGYTF	TGTGCCAGCAGGAAAGATGGAGTTGGTGGCTACACCTTC
TRBV19	-	TRBJ2-2	-	CASSILRDAGELFF	TGTGCCAGTAGTATTCTCCGGGACGCCGGGGAGCTGTTTTTT
TRBV5-4	-	TRBJ2-1	-	CASSLSEVEFF	TGTGCCAGCAGCTTGTCGGAGGTAGAGTTCTTC
TRBV7-9	-	TRBJ1-1	few	CASRTRTERFSEAFF	TGTGCCAGCAGAACAAGGACAGAACGGTTTAGTGAAGCTTTCTTT
TRBV18	-	TRBJ1-6	-	CASSPSSDSPLHF	TGTGCCAGCTCACCATCGAGTGATTCACCCCTCCACTTT